Here is one TCR beta chain with its context. Its antigen is not identified. The record originates from a study of T-cell memory formation after mild COVID-19. V dropped 0 bases and J dropped 0 bases, with 6 bases sitting between them. The germline CDR1 and CDR2 sequences are LNHNV and YYDKDF (reference sequence). This CDR3 region has 15 residues. TCRdb itself ran the 5' RACE reads through MiXCR, one entry per CDR3 protein. The sample lists roughly 560,000 distinct CDR3 sequences; about a fifth were seen once. Study results and caveats: Clones contracting over day 15 to 85 were CD4/CD8 balanced, with later expanders leaning CD4+.

The TCR comes from an adult woman who had mild COVID-19 (a few samples of this study predate the infection). Cell type and time point are not known. The chain is built from TRBV15 and TRBJ2-4; D is ambiguous. The sequenced sample was PBMCs or a T cell subset sorted from them (not recorded which). The CDR3: CATSREELAKNIQYF. The CDR3 DNA follows: TGTGCCACCAGCAGAGAGGAACTAGCCAAAAACATTCAGTACTTC. The full variable domain, its missing parts supplied by reference TRBV15 and TRBJ2-4, is DAMVIQNPRYQVTQFGKPVTLSCSQTLNHNVMYWYQQKSSQAPKLLFHYYDKDFNNEADTPDNFQSRRPNTSFCFLDIRSPGLGDTAMYLCATSREELAKNIQYFGAGTRLSVL.